The T cell receptor beta chain under discussion was sequenced for a study of OX40 agonist ivuxolimab in advanced cancers. Whole-study context: With ivuxolimab, an agonistic anti-OX40 (CD134) antibody, patients were treated. Findings of the study overall: In CD8+ T cells, expanded clones were on average more numerous than in CD4+. Among expanded peripheral T cells, antigen specificity went undetermined.

J was trimmed by 8 bases and V by 3 bases; bases with no gene match: 6. The V gene's germline CDR1 is SGHDN and CDR2 FVKESK. The CDR3 has 14 amino acids. TCRdb's copy holds only in-frame clones and misses some; the assay was immunoSEQ multiplex PCR. The sample lists approximately 57,000 clones; over 70% were seen once. On this clone: The antigen is unknown.

The sample here was CD4+ or CD8+ T cells sorted from blood, taken in a trial of the OX40 agonist ivuxolimab. The chain recombines TRBV14 with TRBJ1-2; 10 bases agree with TRBD1. This clonotype originated in an adult with an advanced solid tumor such as melanoma, head and neck, liver or kidney cancer. This CDR3 reads CASSHDRGQEGYTF. DNA for the CDR3: TGTGCCAGCAGCCACGACAGGGGGCAAGAGGGCTACACCTTC. Drawing the rest from reference TRBV14 and TRBJ1-2, the complete variable domain is EAGVTQFPSHSVIEKGQTVTLRCDPISGHDNLYWYRRVMGKEIKFLLHFVKESKQDESGMPNNRFLAERTGGTYSTLKVQPAELEDSGVYFCASSHDRGQEGYTFGSGTRLTVV.